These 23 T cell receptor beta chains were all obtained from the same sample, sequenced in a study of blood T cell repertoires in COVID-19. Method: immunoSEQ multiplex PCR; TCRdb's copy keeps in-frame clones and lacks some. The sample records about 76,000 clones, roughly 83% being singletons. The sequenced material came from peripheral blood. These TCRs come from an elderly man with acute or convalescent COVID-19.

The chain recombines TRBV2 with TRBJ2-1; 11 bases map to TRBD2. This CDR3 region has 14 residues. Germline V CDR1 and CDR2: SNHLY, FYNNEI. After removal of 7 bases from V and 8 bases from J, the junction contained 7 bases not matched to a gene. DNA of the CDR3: TGTGCCAGCACCGTAGCGGGAGGGCCCGATGAGCAGTTCTTC. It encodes CASTVAGGPDEQFF.

CDR3 DNA: TGTGCCAGCTCACCACTGGGTCAGGGGCTCAACACCGGGGAGCTGTTTTTT. It encodes CASSPLGQGLNTGELFF. The chain has TRBV18 and TRBJ2-2; possibly TRBD1 for D (6 bases). The V gene lost 1 base and the J gene lost 2 bases, with 14 bases spanning the gap. The length of the CDR3 is 17 residues. Germline CDR1 is KGHSH and CDR2 is LQKENI.

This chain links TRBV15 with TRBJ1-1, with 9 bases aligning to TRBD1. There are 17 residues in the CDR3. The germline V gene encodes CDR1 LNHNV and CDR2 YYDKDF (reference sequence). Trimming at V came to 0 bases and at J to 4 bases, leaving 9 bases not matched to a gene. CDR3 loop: CATSRDRLGQGSTEAFF. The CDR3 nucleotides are TGTGCCACCAGCAGAGATCGTTTGGGACAGGGTAGCACTGAAGCTTTCTTT.

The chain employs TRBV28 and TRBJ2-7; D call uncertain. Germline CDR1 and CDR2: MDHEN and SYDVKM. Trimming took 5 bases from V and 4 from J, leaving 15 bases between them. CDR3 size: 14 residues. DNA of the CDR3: TGTGCCAGCAGTCCCCAGATGAGGTGGTACGAGCAGTACTTC. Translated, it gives CASSPQMRWYEQYF.

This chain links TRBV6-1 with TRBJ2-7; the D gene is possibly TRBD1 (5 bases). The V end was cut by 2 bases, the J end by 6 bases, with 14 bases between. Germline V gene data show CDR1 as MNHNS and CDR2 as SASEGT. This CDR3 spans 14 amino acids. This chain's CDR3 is CASSELPRVGEQYF. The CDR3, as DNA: TGTGCCAGCAGTGAATTACCCAGGGTTGGCGAGCAGTACTTC.

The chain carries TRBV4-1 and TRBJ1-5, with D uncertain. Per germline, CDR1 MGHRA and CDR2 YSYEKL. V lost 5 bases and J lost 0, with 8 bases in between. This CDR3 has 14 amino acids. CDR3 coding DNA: TGCGCCAGCAGCGGGAGTTATAGCAATCAGCCCCAGCATTTT. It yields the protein CASSGSYSNQPQHF.

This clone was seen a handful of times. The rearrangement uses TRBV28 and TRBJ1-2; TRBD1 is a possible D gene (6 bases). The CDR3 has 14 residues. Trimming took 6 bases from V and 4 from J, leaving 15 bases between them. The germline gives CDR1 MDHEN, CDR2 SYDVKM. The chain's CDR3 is CASRTGGAVYGYTF. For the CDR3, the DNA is TGTGCCAGCAGGACGGGGGGCGCAGTCTATGGCTACACCTTC.

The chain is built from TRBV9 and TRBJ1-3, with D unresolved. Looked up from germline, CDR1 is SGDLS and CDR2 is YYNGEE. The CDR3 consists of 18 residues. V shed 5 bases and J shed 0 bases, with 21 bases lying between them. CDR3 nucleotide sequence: TGTGCCAGCAGTCGTACCCCTACCTATATGAGCTCTGGAAACACCATATATTTT. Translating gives CASSRTPTYMSSGNTIYF.

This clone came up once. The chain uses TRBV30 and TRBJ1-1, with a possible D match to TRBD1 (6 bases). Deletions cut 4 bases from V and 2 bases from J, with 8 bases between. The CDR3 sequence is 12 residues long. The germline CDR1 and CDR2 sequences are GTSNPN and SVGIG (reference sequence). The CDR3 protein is CAWTGDNTEAFF. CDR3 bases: TGTGCCTGGACAGGGGATAACACTGAAGCTTTCTTT. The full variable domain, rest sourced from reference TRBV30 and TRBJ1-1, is SQTIHQWPATLVQPVGSPLSLECTVEGTSNPNLYWYRQAAGRGLQLLFYSVGIGQISSEVPQNLSASRPQDRQFILSSKKLLLSDSGFYLCAWTGDNTEAFFGQGTRLTVV.

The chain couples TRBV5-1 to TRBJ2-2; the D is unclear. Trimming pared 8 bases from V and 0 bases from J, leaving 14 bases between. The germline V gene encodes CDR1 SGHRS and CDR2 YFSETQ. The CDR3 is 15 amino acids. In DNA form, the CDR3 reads TGCGCCAGTGCCAGCCTAGTGTCGAACACCGGGGAGCTGTTTTTT. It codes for CASASLVSNTGELFF.

The CDR3 DNA reads TGCGCCAGCAGCCTAGCGGGGGGAAGCACAGATACGCAGTATTTT. Protein product: CASSLAGGSTDTQYF. The chain recombines TRBV5-1 with TRBJ2-3; 11 nucleotides align to TRBD2. V trimming: 4 bases; J trimming: 0 bases; junction bases outside the gene matches: 1. The CDR3 is 15 amino acids. Germline CDR1 reads SGHRS; CDR2 reads YFSETQ.

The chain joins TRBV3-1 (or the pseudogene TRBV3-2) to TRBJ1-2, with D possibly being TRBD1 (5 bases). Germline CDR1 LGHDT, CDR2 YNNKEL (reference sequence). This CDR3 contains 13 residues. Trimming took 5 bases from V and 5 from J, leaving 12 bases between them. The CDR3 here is CASSKPGGYGYTF. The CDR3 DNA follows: TGTGCCAGCAGCAAGCCGGGGGGTTATGGCTACACCTTC.

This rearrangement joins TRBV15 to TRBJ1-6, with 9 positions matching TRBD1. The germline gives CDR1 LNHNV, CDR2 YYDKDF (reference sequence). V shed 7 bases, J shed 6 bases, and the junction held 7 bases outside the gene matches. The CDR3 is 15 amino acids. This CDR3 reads CATNLRTGVNSPLHF. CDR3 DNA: TGTGCCACCAACCTCCGGACAGGGGTTAATTCACCCCTCCACTTT.

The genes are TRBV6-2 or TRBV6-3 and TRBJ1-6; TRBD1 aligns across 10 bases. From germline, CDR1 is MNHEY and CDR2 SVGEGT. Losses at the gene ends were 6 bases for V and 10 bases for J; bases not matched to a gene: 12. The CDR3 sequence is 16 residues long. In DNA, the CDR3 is TGTGCCAGCAGCCTATCCCGGGACAGGGGTAGGTCACCCCTCCACTTT. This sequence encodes CASSLSRDRGRSPLHF.

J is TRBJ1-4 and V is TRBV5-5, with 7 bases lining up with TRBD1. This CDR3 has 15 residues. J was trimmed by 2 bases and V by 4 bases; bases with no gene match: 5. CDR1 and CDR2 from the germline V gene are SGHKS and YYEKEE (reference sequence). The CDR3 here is CASSDPRGTNEKLFF. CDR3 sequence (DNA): TGTGCCAGCAGCGATCCCAGGGGGACTAATGAAAAACTGTTTTTT.

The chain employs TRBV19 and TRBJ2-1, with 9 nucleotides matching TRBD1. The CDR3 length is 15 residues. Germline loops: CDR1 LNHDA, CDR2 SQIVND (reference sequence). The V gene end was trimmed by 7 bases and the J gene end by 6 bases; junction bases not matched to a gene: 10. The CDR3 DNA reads TGTGCCAGTAATAACCGGGACAGGGCCGGCAATGAGCAGTTCTTC. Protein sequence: CASNNRDRAGNEQFF. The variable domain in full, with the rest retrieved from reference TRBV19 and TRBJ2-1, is DGGITQSPKYLFRKEGQNVTLSCEQNLNHDAMYWYRQDPGQGLRLIYYSQIVNDFQKGDIAEGYSVSREKKESFPLTVTSAQKNPTAFYLCASNNRDRAGNEQFFGPGTRLTVL.

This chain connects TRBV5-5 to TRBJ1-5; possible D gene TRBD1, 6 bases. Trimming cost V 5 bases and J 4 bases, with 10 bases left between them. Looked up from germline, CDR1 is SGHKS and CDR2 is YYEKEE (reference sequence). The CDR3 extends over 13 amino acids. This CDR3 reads CASSFGQNQPQHF. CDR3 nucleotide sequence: TGTGCCAGCAGTTTCGGACAGAATCAGCCCCAGCATTTT.

DNA of the CDR3: TGTGCCAGCTCACCATCGGGAAGCTCCTACAATGAGCAGTTCTTC. This encodes CASSPSGSSYNEQFF. The rearrangement links TRBV18 to TRBJ2-1; possibly TRBD2 for D (5 bases). V shed 2 bases and J shed 0 bases, with 8 bases lying between them. Germline V gene lookup returns CDR1 KGHSH and CDR2 LQKENI. There are 15 residues in the CDR3. Together with reference TRBV18 and TRBJ2-1, the CDR3 gives the full variable domain: NAGVMQNPRHLVRRRGQEARLRCSPMKGHSHVYWYRQLPEEGLKFMVYLQKENIIDESGMPKERFSAEFPKEGPSILRIQQVVRGDSAAYFCASSPSGSSYNEQFFGPGTRLTVL.

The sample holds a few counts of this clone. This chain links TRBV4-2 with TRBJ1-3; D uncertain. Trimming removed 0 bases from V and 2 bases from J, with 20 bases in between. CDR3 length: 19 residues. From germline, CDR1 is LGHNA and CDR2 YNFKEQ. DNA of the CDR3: TGTGCCAGCAGCCAAGATGCGGGCCCGATCGGTCAGCCTGGAAACACCATATATTTT. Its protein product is CASSQDAGPIGQPGNTIYF.

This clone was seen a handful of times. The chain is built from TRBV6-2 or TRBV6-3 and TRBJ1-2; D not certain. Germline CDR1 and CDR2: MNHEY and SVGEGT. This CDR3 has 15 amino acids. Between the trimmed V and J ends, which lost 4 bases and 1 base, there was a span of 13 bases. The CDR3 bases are TGTGCCAGCAGTTCCACGGACGGGATTAACTATGGCTACACCTTC. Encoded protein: CASSSTDGINYGYTF.

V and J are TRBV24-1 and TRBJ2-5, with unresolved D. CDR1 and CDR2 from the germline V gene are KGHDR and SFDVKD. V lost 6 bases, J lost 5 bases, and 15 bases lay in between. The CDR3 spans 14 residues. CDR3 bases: TGTGCCACCAGTCCGACTTATGAATTGGAGACCCAGTACTTC. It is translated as CATSPTYELETQYF.

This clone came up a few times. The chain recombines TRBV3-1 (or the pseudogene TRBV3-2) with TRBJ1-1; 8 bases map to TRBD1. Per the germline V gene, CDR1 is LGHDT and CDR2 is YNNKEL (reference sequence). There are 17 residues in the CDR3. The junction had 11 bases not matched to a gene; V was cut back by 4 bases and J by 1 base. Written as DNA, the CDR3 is TGTGCCAGCAGCCCTTACAGGGGGTTTCCCACGAACACTGAAGCTTTCTTT. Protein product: CASSPYRGFPTNTEAFF.

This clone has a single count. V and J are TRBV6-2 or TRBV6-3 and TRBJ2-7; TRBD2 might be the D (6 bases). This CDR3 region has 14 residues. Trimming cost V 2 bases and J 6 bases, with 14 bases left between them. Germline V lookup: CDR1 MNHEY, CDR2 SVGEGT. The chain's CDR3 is CASSYQEGRGEQYF. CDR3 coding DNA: TGTGCCAGCAGTTACCAGGAGGGAAGGGGCGAGCAGTACTTC.